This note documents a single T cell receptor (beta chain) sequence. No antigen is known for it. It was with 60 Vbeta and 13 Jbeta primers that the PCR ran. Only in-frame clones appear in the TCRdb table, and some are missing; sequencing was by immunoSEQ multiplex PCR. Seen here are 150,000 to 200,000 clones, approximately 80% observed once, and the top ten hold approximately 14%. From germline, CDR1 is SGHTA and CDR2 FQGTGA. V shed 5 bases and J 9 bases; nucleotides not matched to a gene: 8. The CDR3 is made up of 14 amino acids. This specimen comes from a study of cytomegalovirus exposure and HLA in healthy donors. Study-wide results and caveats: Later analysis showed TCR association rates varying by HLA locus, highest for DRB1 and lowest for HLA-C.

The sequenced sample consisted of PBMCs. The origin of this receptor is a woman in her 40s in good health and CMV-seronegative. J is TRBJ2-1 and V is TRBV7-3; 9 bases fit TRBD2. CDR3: CASSVGGGAGEQFF. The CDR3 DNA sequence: TGTGCCAGCAGCGTCGGCGGGGGGGCAGGTGAGCAGTTCTTC.